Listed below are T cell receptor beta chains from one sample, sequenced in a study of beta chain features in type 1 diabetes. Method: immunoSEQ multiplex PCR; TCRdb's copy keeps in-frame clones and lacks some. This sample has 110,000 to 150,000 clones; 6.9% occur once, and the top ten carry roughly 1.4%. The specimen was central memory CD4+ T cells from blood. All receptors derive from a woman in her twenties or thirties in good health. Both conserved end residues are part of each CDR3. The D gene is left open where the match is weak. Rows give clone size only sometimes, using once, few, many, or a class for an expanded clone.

cdr3_aa: CASTSIGRGYGYTF
cdr3_nt: TGTGCCAGCACCTCTATTGGCAGGGGATATGGCTACACCTTC
j_call: TRBJ1-2
v_call: TRBV28
d_call: NA
clone_size: few

cdr3_aa: CASSYSRAYYEQYF
cdr3_nt: TGTGCCAGCAGTTACTCGAGGGCCTACTACGAGCAGTACTTC
j_call: TRBJ2-7
v_call: TRBV6-5
d_call: NA
clone_size: NA

cdr3_aa: CASSLGLAGGIVETQYF
cdr3_nt: TGTGCCAGCAGCTTGGGTCTAGCGGGAGGGATAGTAGAGACCCAGTACTTC
j_call: TRBJ2-5
v_call: TRBV5-4
d_call: TRBD2
clone_size: NA

cdr3_aa: CASSVGPGSTDTQYF
cdr3_nt: TGTGCCAGCAGCGTAGGTCCAGGAAGCACAGATACGCAGTATTTT
j_call: TRBJ2-3
v_call: TRBV9
d_call: NA
clone_size: few

cdr3_aa: CASSSEVRQYF
cdr3_nt: TGTGCCAGCTCCAGTGAGGTTCGGCAGTACTTC
j_call: TRBJ2-7
v_call: TRBV18
d_call: NA
clone_size: NA

cdr3_aa: CASSFRAGESADTQYF
cdr3_nt: TGTGCCAGCAGCTTTCGTGCGGGAGAAAGTGCAGATACGCAGTATTTT
j_call: TRBJ2-3
v_call: TRBV7-9
d_call: TRBD2
clone_size: few

cdr3_aa: CASTPQGNQPQHF
cdr3_nt: TGTGCCAGTACTCCACAGGGCAATCAGCCCCAGCATTTT
j_call: TRBJ1-5
v_call: TRBV19
d_call: NA
clone_size: few

cdr3_aa: CSVAGEGQPQHF
cdr3_nt: TGCAGCGTAGCAGGGGAGGGTCAGCCCCAGCATTTT
j_call: TRBJ1-5
v_call: TRBV29-1
d_call: NA
clone_size: NA

cdr3_aa: CASSTGGASYGYTF
cdr3_nt: TGTGCCAGCAGCACTGGGGGCGCGTCCTATGGCTACACCTTC
j_call: TRBJ1-2
v_call: TRBV11-2
d_call: NA
clone_size: NA

cdr3_aa: CASSYFLAGVDEQYF
cdr3_nt: TGTGCCAGCAGTTACTTTCTAGCGGGAGTTGACGAGCAGTACTTC
j_call: TRBJ2-7
v_call: TRBV6-5
d_call: TRBD2
clone_size: few

cdr3_aa: CASSPGGLAKNIQYF
cdr3_nt: TGTGCCAGCAGCCCGGGGGGCTTAGCCAAAAACATTCAGTACTTC
j_call: TRBJ2-4
v_call: TRBV7-2
d_call: NA
clone_size: NA

cdr3_aa: CASSTTGGGQFF
cdr3_nt: TGTGCCAGTAGTACCACAGGGGGCGGGCAGTTCTTC
j_call: TRBJ2-1
v_call: TRBV19
d_call: TRBD1
clone_size: NA

cdr3_aa: CASTVTNTAGYTF
cdr3_nt: TGTGCCAGCACTGTCACAAATACAGCTGGCTACACCTTC
j_call: TRBJ1-2
v_call: TRBV28
d_call: NA
clone_size: few

cdr3_aa: CASSVNRGTYEQYF
cdr3_nt: TGTGCCAGCAGCGTTAACAGGGGTACCTACGAGCAGTACTTC
j_call: TRBJ2-7
v_call: TRBV2
d_call: TRBD1
clone_size: NA

cdr3_aa: CASGTNNEQFF
cdr3_nt: TGTGCCTCAGGGACAAACAATGAGCAGTTCTTC
j_call: TRBJ2-1
v_call: TRBV30
d_call: NA
clone_size: NA

cdr3_aa: CASSPDGSSYEQYF
cdr3_nt: TGTGCCAGCTCACCGGACGGGAGCTCCTACGAGCAGTACTTC
j_call: TRBJ2-7
v_call: TRBV18
d_call: NA
clone_size: NA

cdr3_aa: CASRPRIGTSGEQYF
cdr3_nt: TGTGCCAGCAGGCCCCGCATCGGGACATCCGGGGAGCAGTACTTC
j_call: TRBJ2-7
v_call: TRBV6-5
d_call: NA
clone_size: few

cdr3_aa: CASSFLDTQYF
cdr3_nt: TGCGCCAGCAGCTTCCTGGATACGCAGTATTTT
j_call: TRBJ2-3
v_call: TRBV5-1
d_call: NA
clone_size: NA

cdr3_aa: CASSEPASGGLGGYTF
cdr3_nt: TGTGCCAGCAGTGAACCCGCTTCGGGGGGCCTAGGGGGCTACACCTTC
j_call: TRBJ1-2
v_call: TRBV6-1
d_call: NA
clone_size: few

cdr3_aa: CASSPGQGEYGYTF
cdr3_nt: TGTGCCAGCAGCCCCGGACAGGGCGAATATGGCTACACCTTC
j_call: TRBJ1-2
v_call: TRBV2
d_call: TRBD1
clone_size: many

cdr3_aa: CASSLFKGAYNEQFF
cdr3_nt: TGTGCCAGCAGCTTATTCAAAGGGGCTTACAATGAGCAGTTCTTC
j_call: TRBJ2-1
v_call: TRBV7-3
d_call: NA
clone_size: NA

cdr3_aa: CASSPPGQGGNEQYF
cdr3_nt: TGTGCCAGCTCACCACCGGGGCAGGGGGGAAACGAGCAGTACTTC
j_call: TRBJ2-7
v_call: TRBV18
d_call: NA
clone_size: few

cdr3_aa: CASSLPGQETQYF
cdr3_nt: TGTGCCAGCAGCTTACCCGGCCAAGAGACCCAGTACTTC
j_call: TRBJ2-5
v_call: TRBV7-2
d_call: NA
clone_size: NA

cdr3_aa: CASRRSGANVLTF
cdr3_nt: TGTGCCAGCAGGAGGTCTGGGGCCAACGTCCTGACTTTC
j_call: TRBJ2-6
v_call: TRBV6-5
d_call: NA
clone_size: NA

cdr3_aa: CASSLGESEAFF
cdr3_nt: TGTGCCAGCAGCTTGGGAGAGTCTGAAGCTTTCTTT
j_call: TRBJ1-1
v_call: TRBV7-9
d_call: NA
clone_size: few

cdr3_aa: CASRQGSYNEQFF
cdr3_nt: TGTGCCAGTAGACAGGGTTCCTACAATGAGCAGTTCTTC
j_call: TRBJ2-1
v_call: TRBV28
d_call: TRBD1
clone_size: NA

cdr3_aa: CASSSDRAGYTF
cdr3_nt: TGTGCCAGCAGCTCCGACAGGGCAGGCTACACCTTC
j_call: TRBJ1-2
v_call: TRBV28
d_call: TRBD1
clone_size: many

cdr3_aa: CASSTSGTSGSSYEQYF
cdr3_nt: TGTGCCAGCAGCACCTCAGGGACTAGCGGGAGCTCCTACGAGCAGTACTTC
j_call: TRBJ2-7
v_call: TRBV7-2
d_call: TRBD2
clone_size: NA

cdr3_aa: CASSERGAGDTEAFF
cdr3_nt: TGTGCCAGCAGTGAACGGGGGGCTGGGGACACTGAAGCTTTCTTT
j_call: TRBJ1-1
v_call: TRBV2
d_call: NA
clone_size: NA

cdr3_aa: CASSLRAPLAGSTGELFF
cdr3_nt: TGTGCCAGCAGTTTACGGGCCCCACTAGCGGGATCCACCGGGGAGCTGTTTTTT
j_call: TRBJ2-2
v_call: TRBV27
d_call: TRBD2
clone_size: few

cdr3_aa: CASSLRGGAHTGELFF
cdr3_nt: TGTGCCAGCAGCTTGCGGGGGGGAGCCCACACCGGGGAGCTGTTTTTT
j_call: TRBJ2-2
v_call: TRBV5-6
d_call: TRBD2
clone_size: NA

cdr3_aa: CASSTGQGLARGTEAFF
cdr3_nt: TGTGCCAGCAGCACTGGACAGGGTTTGGCGCGGGGCACTGAAGCTTTCTTT
j_call: TRBJ1-1
v_call: TRBV5-4
d_call: TRBD1
clone_size: few

cdr3_aa: CASSIRLAFEQYF
cdr3_nt: TGTGCCAGTAGTATTCGACTAGCCTTCGAGCAGTACTTC
j_call: TRBJ2-7
v_call: TRBV19
d_call: TRBD2
clone_size: NA

cdr3_aa: CASSFQGLPYEQYF
cdr3_nt: TGTGCCAGCAGTTTCCAGGGCCTCCCCTACGAGCAGTACTTC
j_call: TRBJ2-7
v_call: TRBV28
d_call: NA
clone_size: NA

cdr3_aa: CASSRGRTVDTEAFF
cdr3_nt: TGCGCCAGCAGCCGAGGGAGGACGGTCGACACTGAAGCTTTCTTT
j_call: TRBJ1-1
v_call: TRBV4-3
d_call: NA
clone_size: NA